Listed here is a single T cell receptor (beta chain). This CDR3 is built from 18 residues. Germline lookup yields CDR1 SGHRS and CDR2 YFSETQ. J lost 2 bases, V lost 3 bases, and 13 bases had no gene match. This sample is part of a study of blood T cell repertoires in COVID-19. TCRdb's table, derived via immunoSEQ multiplex PCR, lists solely in-frame clones and lacks some. The profile covers some 95,000 clones, with 87% appearing a single time and 4% to 5% taken by the ten largest. The clonotype comes from a man in his 70s with acute or convalescent COVID-19. The chain uses TRBV5-1 and TRBJ1-3; 8 bases fit TRBD1. Sequencing was performed on peripheral blood. CDR3 DNA sequence: TGCGCCAGCAGCTCCCATTTAGACAGGGGAATCGCTGGAAACACCATATATTTT. Its translation: CASSSHLDRGIAGNTIYF.